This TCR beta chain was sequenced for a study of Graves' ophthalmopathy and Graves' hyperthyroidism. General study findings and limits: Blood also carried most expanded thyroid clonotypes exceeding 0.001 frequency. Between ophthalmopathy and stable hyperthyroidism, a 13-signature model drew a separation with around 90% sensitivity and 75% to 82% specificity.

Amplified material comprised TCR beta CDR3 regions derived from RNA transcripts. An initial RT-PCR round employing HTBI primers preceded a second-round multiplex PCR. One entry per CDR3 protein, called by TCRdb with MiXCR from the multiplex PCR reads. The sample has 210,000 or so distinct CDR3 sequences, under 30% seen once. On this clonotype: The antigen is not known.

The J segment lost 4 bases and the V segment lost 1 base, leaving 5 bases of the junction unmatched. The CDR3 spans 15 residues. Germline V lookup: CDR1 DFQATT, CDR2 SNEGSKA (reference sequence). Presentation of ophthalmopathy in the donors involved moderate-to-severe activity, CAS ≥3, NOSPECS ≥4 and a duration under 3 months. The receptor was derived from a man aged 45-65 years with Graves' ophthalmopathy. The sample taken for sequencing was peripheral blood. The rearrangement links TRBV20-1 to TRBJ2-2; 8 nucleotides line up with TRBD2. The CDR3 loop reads CSARAPGRGTGELFF. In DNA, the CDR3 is TGCAGTGCTAGAGCCCCCGGGAGGGGCACCGGGGAGCTGTTTTTT.